This passage covers 22 T cell receptor beta chains from one sample sequenced in a study of neurological immune-mediated disorders. Using its own MiXCR run on the 5' RACE reads, TCRdb lists one record per CDR3 protein. The table has 15,000 to 20,000 distinct CDR3 sequences, about 20% seen once. The sample taken for sequencing was PBMCs. The receptors were sampled from a man aged 50 or older in good health.

This clonotype is medium-sized (0.01 to 0.1%) by share. The chain couples TRBV24-1 to TRBJ1-5; 11 nucleotides match TRBD1. The J segment lost 5 bases and the V segment lost 2 bases, leaving 4 bases of the junction unmatched. The CDR3 extends over 16 amino acids. The germline CDR1 and CDR2 sequences are KGHDR and SFDVKD. The CDR3 DNA reads TGTGCCACCAGTGATTCAGGACAGGGGGCGGATCAGCCCCAGCATTTT. The encoded protein is CATSDSGQGADQPQHF.

This clonotype occurred a few times. The CDR3, as DNA: TGCGCCAGCAGCTTGGGTCCCCAAAATTCGCAGTATTTT. The encoded protein is CASSLGPQNSQYF. The chain couples TRBV5-1 to TRBJ2-3; D call uncertain. V dropped 0 bases and J dropped 10 bases, with 12 bases sitting between them. There are 13 residues in the CDR3. Germline V gives CDR1 SGHRS, CDR2 YFSETQ. Supplemented by reference TRBV5-1 and TRBJ2-3, the full variable domain reads KAGVTQTPRYLIKTRGQQVTLSCSPISGHRSVSWYQQTPGQGLQFLFEYFSETQRNKGNFPGRFSGRQFSNSRSEMNVSTLELGDSALYLCASSLGPQNSQYFGPGTRLTVL.

This clonotype was counted a single time. The chain joins TRBV5-1 to TRBJ2-7, with TRBD2 identical over 9 bases. Germline V CDR1 and CDR2: SGHRS, YFSETQ. The CDR3 is made up of 13 amino acids. V dropped 6 bases and J dropped 2; count of bases not matched to a gene: 3. DNA for the CDR3: TGCGCCAGCATCGCTAGCGGGACCTACGAGCAGTACTTC. This gives the protein CASIASGTYEQYF.

The table lists this clonotype with a few counts. The chain uses TRBV29-1 and TRBJ2-1; the D is unclear. CDR1 and CDR2 from the germline V gene are SQVTM and ANQGSEA. Trimming took 5 bases from V and 13 from J, leaving 15 bases between them. CDR3 length: 11 residues. The CDR3 DNA reads as TGCAGCGTTATCTATCTGAACTCTCAGTTCTTC. Translating gives CSVIYLNSQFF.

The table lists this clonotype with many counts. The rearrangement links TRBV20-1 to TRBJ2-1; 11 bases align to TRBD2. Germline CDR1 DFQATT, CDR2 SNEGSKA (reference sequence). V lost 6 bases to trimming and J lost 8 bases; unmatched junction nucleotides: 18. The CDR3 covers 17 residues. Written as DNA, the CDR3 is TGCAGTGCCCCGAGAGGGGTAGCGGGAGGGCTGTGGGATGAGCAGTTCTTC. Translating it yields CSAPRGVAGGLWDEQFF.

This clonotype was seen ten or more times. V gene TRBV5-1 combines with J gene TRBJ2-5; 8 bases are a match to TRBD2. V trimming: 4 bases; J trimming: 7 bases; junction bases outside the gene matches: 12. Germline V gives CDR1 SGHRS, CDR2 YFSETQ. CDR3 length: 15 residues. The CDR3 DNA reads TGCGCCAGCAGCCCAGGCGGGACCGCGGGGGGGACCCAGTACTTC. Translating gives CASSPGGTAGGTQYF. The variable domain in full, completed from reference TRBV5-1 and TRBJ2-5, reads KAGVTQTPRYLIKTRGQQVTLSCSPISGHRSVSWYQQTPGQGLQFLFEYFSETQRNKGNFPGRFSGRQFSNSRSEMNVSTLELGDSALYLCASSPGGTAGGTQYFGPGTRLLVL.

This clonotype turned up a few times. The chain joins TRBV5-4 to TRBJ2-2; TRBD2 aligns across 8 bases. In germline, CDR1 is SGHNT, CDR2 YYREEE (reference sequence). The ends lost 5 bases at V and 4 bases at J; junction bases unmatched: 7. This CDR3 has 15 residues. In DNA form, the CDR3 reads TGTGCCAGCAGAGCCAGCGGGAGCTCCACCGGGGAGCTGTTTTTT. Amino acids: CASRASGSSTGELFF.

The chain uses TRBV29-1 and TRBJ2-7; 7 bases agree with TRBD1. V lost 6 bases to trimming and J lost 0 bases; unmatched junction nucleotides: 8. The CDR3 contains 14 residues. Looked up from germline, CDR1 is SQVTM and CDR2 is ANQGSEA. CDR3 in amino acids: CSVGTALHSYEQYF. CDR3 nucleotide sequence: TGCAGCGTGGGGACAGCCCTTCACTCCTACGAGCAGTACTTC.

This clonotype was seen repeatedly, ten times or more. V and J are TRBV20-1 and TRBJ2-2, with D tentatively TRBD1 (6 bases). V shed 0 bases and J shed 4 bases, with 15 bases lying between them. The length of the CDR3 is 16 residues. Germline CDR1 and CDR2: DFQATT and SNEGSKA (reference sequence). In DNA, the CDR3 is TGCAGTGCTAGAGATGAATCCCGGGACATCACCGGGGAGCTGTTTTTT. It is translated as CSARDESRDITGELFF.

The rearrangement links TRBV5-5 to TRBJ1-2; D is perhaps TRBD1 (5 bases). Looked up from germline, CDR1 is SGHKS and CDR2 is YYEKEE (reference sequence). The CDR3 consists of 14 residues. Trimming pared 0 bases from V and 5 bases from J, leaving 11 bases between. CDR3 bases: TGTGCCAGCAGCTTGGTTTCAGGGACGTATGGCTACACCTTC. This sequence encodes CASSLVSGTYGYTF. Combining the CDR3 with reference TRBV5-5 and TRBJ1-2 gives the whole variable domain DAGVTQSPTHLIKTRGQQVTLRCSPISGHKSVSWYQQVLGQGPQFIFQYYEKEERGRGNFPDRFSARQFPNYSSELNVNALLLGDSALYLCASSLVSGTYGYTFGSGTRLTVV.

The rearrangement links TRBV18 to TRBJ1-1; perhaps TRBD1 as D (5 bases). CDR3 length: 14 amino acids. Per the germline V gene, CDR1 is KGHSH and CDR2 is LQKENI. V was cut by 4 bases and J by 4 bases, with 13 bases left in between. CDR3 sequence (DNA): TGTGCCAGCTCACTTGAACAGGAGAGCACTGAAGCTTTCTTT. Translation gives CASSLEQESTEAFF. The entire variable domain, with the rest obtained from reference TRBV18 and TRBJ1-1, is as follows: NAGVMQNPRHLVRRRGQEARLRCSPMKGHSHVYWYRQLPEEGLKFMVYLQKENIIDESGMPKERFSAEFPKEGPSILRIQQVVRGDSAAYFCASSLEQESTEAFFGQGTRLTVV.

In its sample, this clonotype was seen many times. CDR3 DNA sequence: TGTGCCAGCTCACCGGGAGGCCTCAATCAGCCCCAGCATTTT. Its translation: CASSPGGLNQPQHF. V usage is TRBV18 and J usage is TRBJ1-5; D is unclear. The V gene lost 3 bases and the J gene lost 3 bases, with 9 bases spanning the gap. The CDR3 sequence is 14 residues long. Per the germline V gene, CDR1 is KGHSH and CDR2 is LQKENI.

This clonotype ranks as medium-sized. The chain is built from TRBV20-1 and TRBJ2-7, with D possibly matching TRBD1 (6 bases). Trimming removed 6 bases from V and 6 bases from J, with 18 bases in between. This CDR3 is 13 amino acids long. Germline CDR1 reads DFQATT; CDR2 reads SNEGSKA (reference sequence). The DNA of the CDR3 is TGCAGTGCACCCCGGAACCTCAGGGGCGAGCAGTACTTC. Protein sequence: CSAPRNLRGEQYF.

This clonotype was counted many times. The chain couples TRBV20-1 to TRBJ1-4; D not certain. The germline gives CDR1 DFQATT, CDR2 SNEGSKA (reference sequence). The CDR3 contains 13 residues. V shed 3 bases and J shed 8 bases, with 13 bases lying between them. The CDR3 spells CSARGPPGEKLFF. CDR3 nucleotides: TGCAGTGCTAGGGGTCCCCCGGGGGAAAAACTGTTTTTT.

This clonotype showed up just a few times. The J gene is TRBJ2-7, the V gene TRBV28; TRBD1 aligns across 10 bases. J gave up 4 bases and V 4 bases, and 7 bases lay outside the gene matches. The CDR3 loop spans 15 amino acids. Germline-derived CDR1 and CDR2 are MDHEN and SYDVKM. The CDR3 protein is CASSSPGQGRYEQYF. DNA of the CDR3: TGTGCCAGCAGTTCCCCGGGACAGGGGAGATACGAGCAGTACTTC. Full variable domain (rest looked up from reference TRBV28 and TRBJ2-7): DVKVTQSSRYLVKRTGEKVFLECVQDMDHENMFWYRQDPGLGLRLIYFSYDVKMKEKGDIPEGYSVSREKKERFSLILESASTNQTSMYLCASSSPGQGRYEQYFGPGTRLTVT.

This clonotype is categorized as medium-sized. This sequence joins TRBV20-1 and TRBJ2-1, with 7 bases fitting TRBD2. The CDR3 is 15 amino acids. CDR1 and CDR2 from the germline V gene are DFQATT and SNEGSKA (reference sequence). V trimming: 6 bases; J trimming: 5 bases; junction bases outside the gene matches: 13. The CDR3 loop reads CSAMLGGRLNNEQFF. CDR3 DNA sequence: TGCAGTGCCATGCTCGGGGGGAGGCTAAACAATGAGCAGTTCTTC.

This clonotype has at least ten counts. CDR3 DNA: TGCAGTGCTAGAGGCGGGAGGGGTGGGACAGATACGCAGTATTTT. Translation: CSARGGRGGTDTQYF. V usage is TRBV20-1 and J usage is TRBJ2-3; 9 bases line up with TRBD2. Germline V gene data show CDR1 as DFQATT and CDR2 as SNEGSKA (reference sequence). Trimming removed 1 base from V and 3 bases from J; junction bases left unmatched: 5. The CDR3 runs to 15 residues.

With respect to this clonotype: At one boundary the junction diverges from the germline segment, which might be a read error. The chain couples TRBV3-1 to TRBJ2-5; D gene uncertain. Germline V gives CDR1 LGHDT, CDR2 YNNKEL (reference sequence). The CDR3 has 12 residues. The CDR3, as DNA: TGCTCCAGCAGCCCGCATCAAAAGACCCAGTACTTC. Its translation is CSSSPHQKTQYF.

This clonotype was counted ten times or more. CDR3 nucleotide sequence: TGTGCCAGCAGCTCCTCCCCGGGACAGGGAGGCGAGACCCAGTACTTC. It codes for CASSSSPGQGGETQYF. The chain is built from TRBV5-5 and TRBJ2-5, with TRBD1 matching over 9 bases. Germline V gives CDR1 SGHKS, CDR2 YYEKEE (reference sequence). Unmatched junction bases numbered 11, after V lost 3 bases and J lost 5 bases. The CDR3 has 16 residues.

This clonotype was counted many times. The gene calls are TRBV19 and TRBJ2-7, with TRBD1 matching over 9 bases. The CDR3 runs 15 residues. J gave up 0 bases and V 5 bases, and 5 bases lay outside the gene matches. Germline CDR1 reads LNHDA; CDR2 reads SQIVND (reference sequence). The CDR3 is CASSADRGISYEQYF. The CDR3 DNA sequence: TGTGCCAGTAGTGCGGACAGGGGAATCTCCTACGAGCAGTACTTC.

Ten or more counts support this clonotype. V gene TRBV20-1 combines with J gene TRBJ2-1; maybe TRBD2 (6 bases). The germline V gene encodes CDR1 DFQATT and CDR2 SNEGSKA (reference sequence). With 6 bases removed from V and 3 bases from J, the gap between germline ends came to 12 bases. The CDR3 contains 13 residues. This CDR3 is CSAPRGGYNEQFF. The CDR3 nucleotides read TGCAGTGCCCCACGGGGAGGCTACAATGAGCAGTTCTTC.

The V gene is TRBV10-3, the J gene TRBJ2-1; D is possibly TRBD2 (6 bases). Per the germline V gene, CDR1 is ENHRY and CDR2 is SYGVKD. V was trimmed by 8 bases and J by 0 bases, leaving 8 bases between them. The CDR3 covers 13 residues. CDR3 sequence reads: CAIRGTSYNEQFF. The CDR3 DNA reads TGTGCCATCCGGGGGACCTCCTACAATGAGCAGTTCTTC.